This TCR beta chain comes out of a study of blood T cell repertoires in COVID-19. Across the whole study: T cells, B-cell-depleted T cells, or PBMCs provided the cDNA or gDNA that served as material.

TCRdb's copy holds only in-frame clones and misses some; the assay was immunoSEQ multiplex PCR. This sample has around 330,000 clones; approximately 88% occur once, and the top ten carry roughly 5%. This CDR3 is built from 15 residues. V dropped 2 bases and J dropped 4 bases, with 12 bases sitting between them. In germline, CDR1 is MNHEY, CDR2 SVGEGT. The clonotype originates from a man between 60 and 70 years old who had recovered from COVID-19. Sequenced input: PBMCs or T cells enriched from blood (not recorded which). The rearrangement uses TRBV6-2 or TRBV6-3 and TRBJ1-5; no definite D call. The CDR3: CASSYVPGRNQPQHF. CDR3 nucleotides: TGTGCCAGCAGTTACGTGCCGGGGAGAAATCAGCCCCAGCATTTT.